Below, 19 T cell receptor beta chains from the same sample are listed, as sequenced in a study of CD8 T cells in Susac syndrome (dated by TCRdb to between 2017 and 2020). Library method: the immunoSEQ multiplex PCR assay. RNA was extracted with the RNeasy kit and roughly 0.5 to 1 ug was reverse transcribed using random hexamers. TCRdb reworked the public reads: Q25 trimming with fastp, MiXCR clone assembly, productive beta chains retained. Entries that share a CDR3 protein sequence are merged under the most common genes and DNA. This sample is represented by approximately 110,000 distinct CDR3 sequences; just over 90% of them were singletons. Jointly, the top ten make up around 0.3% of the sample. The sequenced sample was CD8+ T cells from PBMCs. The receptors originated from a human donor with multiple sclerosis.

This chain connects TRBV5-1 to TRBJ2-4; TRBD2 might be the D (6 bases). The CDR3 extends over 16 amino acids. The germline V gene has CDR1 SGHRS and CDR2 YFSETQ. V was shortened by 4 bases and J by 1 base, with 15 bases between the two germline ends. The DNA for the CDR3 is TGCGCCAGCAGCACGGGAGACCGGGAGGCCAAAAACATTCAGTACTTC. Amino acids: CASSTGDREAKNIQYF.

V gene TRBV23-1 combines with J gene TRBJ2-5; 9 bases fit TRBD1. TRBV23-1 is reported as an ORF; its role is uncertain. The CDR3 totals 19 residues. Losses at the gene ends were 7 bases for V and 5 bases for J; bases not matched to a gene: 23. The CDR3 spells CASTTTKGTGTSKEETQYF. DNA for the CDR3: TGCGCCAGCACGACCACGAAGGGGACAGGGACATCCAAAGAGGAGACCCAGTACTTC.

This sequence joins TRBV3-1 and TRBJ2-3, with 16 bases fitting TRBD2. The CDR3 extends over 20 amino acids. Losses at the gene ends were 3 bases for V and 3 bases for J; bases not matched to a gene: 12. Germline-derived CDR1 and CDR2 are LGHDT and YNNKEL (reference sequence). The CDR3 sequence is CASSHFLGTSGGAWTDTQYF. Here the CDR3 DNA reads TGTGCCAGCAGCCACTTTCTTGGGACTAGCGGGGGGGCCTGGACAGATACGCAGTATTTT.

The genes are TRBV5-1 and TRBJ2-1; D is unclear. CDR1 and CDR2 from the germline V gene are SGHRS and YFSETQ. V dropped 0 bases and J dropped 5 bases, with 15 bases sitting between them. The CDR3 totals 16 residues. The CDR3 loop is CASSLGKGPRDNEQFF. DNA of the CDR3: TGCGCCAGCAGCTTGGGTAAGGGCCCTCGGGACAATGAGCAGTTCTTC.

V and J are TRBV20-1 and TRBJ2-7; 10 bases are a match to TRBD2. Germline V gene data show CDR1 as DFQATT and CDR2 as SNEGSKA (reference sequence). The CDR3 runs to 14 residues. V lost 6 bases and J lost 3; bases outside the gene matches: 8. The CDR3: CSAPPAGGIYEQYF. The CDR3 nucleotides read TGCAGTGCCCCACCAGCGGGGGGGATCTACGAGCAGTACTTC.

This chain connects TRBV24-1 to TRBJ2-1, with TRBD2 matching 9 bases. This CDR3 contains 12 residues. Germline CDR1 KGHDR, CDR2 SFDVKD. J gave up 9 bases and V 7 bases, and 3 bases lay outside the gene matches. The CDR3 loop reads CATRLTSGEQFF. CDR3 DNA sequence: TGTGCCACCAGGCTGACTAGCGGTGAGCAGTTCTTC.

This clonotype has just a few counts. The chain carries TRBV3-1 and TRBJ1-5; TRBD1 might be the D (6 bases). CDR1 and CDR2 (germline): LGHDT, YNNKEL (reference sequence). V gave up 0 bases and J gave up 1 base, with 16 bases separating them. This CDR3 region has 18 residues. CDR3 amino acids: CASSQDRTGRGSNQPQHF. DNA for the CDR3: TGTGCCAGCAGCCAAGATCGAACGGGGAGGGGGAGCAATCAGCCCCAGCATTTT.

The CDR3 DNA sequence: TGTGCCAGGGGCCCCCCTAGCGGGAGGGCATGTGATACGCAGTATTTT. It encodes CARGPPSGRACDTQYF. V gene TRBV5-4 combines with J gene TRBJ2-3, with 12 positions matching TRBD2. The CDR3 contains 16 residues. Germline CDR1 reads SGHNT; CDR2 reads YYREEE (reference sequence). V was pared by 8 bases and J by 6 bases, with 13 bases of the junction left unmatched.

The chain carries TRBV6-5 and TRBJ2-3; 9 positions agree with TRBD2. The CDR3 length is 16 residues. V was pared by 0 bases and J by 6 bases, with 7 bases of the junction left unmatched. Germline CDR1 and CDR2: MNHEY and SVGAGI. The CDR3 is CASSYSGRGGGDTQYF. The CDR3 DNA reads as TGTGCCAGCAGTTACTCTGGGCGGGGGGGCGGCGATACGCAGTATTTT.

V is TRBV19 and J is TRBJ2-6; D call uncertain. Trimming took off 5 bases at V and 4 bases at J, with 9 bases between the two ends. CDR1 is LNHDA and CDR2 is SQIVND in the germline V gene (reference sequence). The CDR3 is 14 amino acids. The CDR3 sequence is CASSPSRGANVLTF. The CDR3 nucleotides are TGTGCCAGTAGTCCCTCCCGGGGGGCCAACGTCCTGACTTTC. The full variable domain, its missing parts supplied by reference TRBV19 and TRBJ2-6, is DGGITQSPKYLFRKEGQNVTLSCEQNLNHDAMYWYRQDPGQGLRLIYYSQIVNDFQKGDIAEGYSVSREKKESFPLTVTSAQKNPTAFYLCASSPSRGANVLTFGAGSRLTVL.

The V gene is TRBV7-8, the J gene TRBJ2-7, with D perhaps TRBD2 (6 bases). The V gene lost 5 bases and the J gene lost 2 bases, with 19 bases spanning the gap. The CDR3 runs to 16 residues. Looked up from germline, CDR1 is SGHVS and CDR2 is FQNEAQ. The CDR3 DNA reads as TGTGCCAGCAGCCGGTTTGAGGGAGGCCACCCCTACGAGCAGTACGTC. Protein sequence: CASSRFEGGHPYEQYV.

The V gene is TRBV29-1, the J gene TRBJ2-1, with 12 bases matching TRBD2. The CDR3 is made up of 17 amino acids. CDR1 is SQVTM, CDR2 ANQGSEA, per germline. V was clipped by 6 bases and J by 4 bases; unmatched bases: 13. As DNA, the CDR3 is TGCAGCGTAATACACCCGCTAGCGGGAGGGGGATACAATGAGCAGTTCTTC. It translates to CSVIHPLAGGGYNEQFF.

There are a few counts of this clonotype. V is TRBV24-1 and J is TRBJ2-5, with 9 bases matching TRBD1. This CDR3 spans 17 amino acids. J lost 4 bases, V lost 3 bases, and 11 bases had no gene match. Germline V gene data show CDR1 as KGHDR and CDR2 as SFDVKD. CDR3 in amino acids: CATSDRTGEIGAETQYF. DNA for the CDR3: TGTGCCACCAGTGATCGGACAGGGGAAATTGGTGCAGAGACCCAGTACTTC.

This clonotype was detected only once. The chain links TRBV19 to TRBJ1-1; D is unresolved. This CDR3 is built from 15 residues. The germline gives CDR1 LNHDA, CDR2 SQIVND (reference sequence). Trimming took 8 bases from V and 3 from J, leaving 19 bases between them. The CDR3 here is CASRLEREVDTEAFF. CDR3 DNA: TGTGCCAGTCGGCTTGAGAGGGAAGTAGACACTGAAGCTTTCTTT.

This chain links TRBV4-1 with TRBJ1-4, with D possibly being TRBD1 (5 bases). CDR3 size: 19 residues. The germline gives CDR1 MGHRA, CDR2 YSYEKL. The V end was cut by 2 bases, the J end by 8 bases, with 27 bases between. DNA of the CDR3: TGCGCCAGCAGCCAAAGGCCTCCCCTGGGACGGGAGGTTCAGGAAAAACTGTTTTTT. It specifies CASSQRPPLGREVQEKLFF.

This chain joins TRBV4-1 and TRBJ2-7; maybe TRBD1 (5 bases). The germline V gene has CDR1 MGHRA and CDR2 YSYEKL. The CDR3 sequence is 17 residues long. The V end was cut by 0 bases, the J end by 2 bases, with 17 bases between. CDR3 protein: CASSQETPAGYPYEQYF. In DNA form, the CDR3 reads TGCGCCAGCAGCCAAGAAACCCCCGCAGGGTACCCCTACGAGCAGTACTTC.

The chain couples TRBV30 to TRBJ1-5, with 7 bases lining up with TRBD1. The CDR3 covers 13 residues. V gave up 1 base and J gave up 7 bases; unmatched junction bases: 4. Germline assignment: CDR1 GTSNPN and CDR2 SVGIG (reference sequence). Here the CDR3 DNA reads TGTGCCTGGAGTGAAGGAGGGGGCCAGCCCCAGCATTTT. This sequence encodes CAWSEGGGQPQHF.

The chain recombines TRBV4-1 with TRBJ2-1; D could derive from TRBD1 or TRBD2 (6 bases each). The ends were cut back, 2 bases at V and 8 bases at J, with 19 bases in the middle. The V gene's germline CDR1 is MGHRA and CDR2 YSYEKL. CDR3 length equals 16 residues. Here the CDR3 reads CASSQSGRGVIDEQFF. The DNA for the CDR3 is TGCGCCAGCAGCCAAAGTGGAAGGGGGGTGATCGATGAGCAGTTCTTC.

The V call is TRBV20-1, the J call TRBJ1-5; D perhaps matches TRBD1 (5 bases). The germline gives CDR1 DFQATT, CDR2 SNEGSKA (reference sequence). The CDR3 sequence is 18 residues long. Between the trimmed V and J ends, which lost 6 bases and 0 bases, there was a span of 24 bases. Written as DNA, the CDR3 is TGCAGTGCCGTCGACGGGACCGCACCCTGGCATAGCAATCAGCCCCAGCATTTT. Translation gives CSAVDGTAPWHSNQPQHF.